One and the same sample provided the 17 T cell receptor beta chains below, sequenced in a study of T cell changes during pregnancy in multiple sclerosis. The method was immunoSEQ multiplex PCR; TCRdb's version includes in-frame clones alone and lacks a portion of them. The sample lists tens of thousands of clones, around 90% occurring once. Here the sequenced sample was CD4+ T cells from peripheral blood mononuclear cells, taken before pregnancy. The receptors were sampled from a female donor with multiple sclerosis, enrolled in a pregnancy study.

The chain employs TRBV6-1 and TRBJ2-2; 10 bases agree with TRBD1. The V gene end was trimmed by 6 bases and the J gene end by 7 bases; junction bases not matched to a gene: 5. Germline values: CDR1 MNHNS, CDR2 SASEGT. The CDR3 totals 14 residues. Here the CDR3 DNA reads TGTGCCAGCAGCGGGACAGGGGTTGTCGGGGAGCTGTTTTTT. Translation: CASSGTGVVGELFF.

This CDR3 is CASVPGQAHSYEQYF. As DNA, the CDR3 is TGTGCCAGCGTCCCGGGACAGGCCCACTCCTACGAGCAGTACTTC. The chain recombines TRBV2 with TRBJ2-7, with 8 bases identical to TRBD1. The CDR3 runs 15 residues. CDR1 and CDR2 (germline): SNHLY, FYNNEI. V was pared by 8 bases and J by 0 bases, with 9 bases of the junction left unmatched.

The V call is TRBV7-9, the J call TRBJ1-2; D is possibly TRBD1 (6 bases). Germline-derived CDR1 and CDR2 are SEHNR and FQNEAQ (reference sequence). The CDR3 contains 16 residues. V was trimmed by 7 bases and J by 0 bases, leaving 18 bases between them. In DNA form, the CDR3 reads TGTGCCAGCACCCGACCCAGGGGTACTACTAACTATGGCTACACCTTC. Amino acid sequence: CASTRPRGTTNYGYTF.

In nucleotides, the CDR3 is TGTGCCAGCAGCTTCTCCGGGTTGAACAGCAATCAGCCCCAGCATTTT. It yields the protein CASSFSGLNSNQPQHF. The chain links TRBV7-9 to TRBJ1-5, with D uncertain. CDR3 length: 16 residues. Looked up from germline, CDR1 is SEHNR and CDR2 is FQNEAQ (reference sequence). V was trimmed by 3 bases and J by 1 base, leaving 13 bases between them. The complete variable domain, with remaining parts taken from reference TRBV7-9 and TRBJ1-5, reads DTGVSQNPRHKITKRGQNVTFRCDPISEHNRLYWYRQTLGQGPEFLTYFQNEAQLEKSRLLSDRFSAERPKGSFSTLEIQRTEQGDSAMYLCASSFSGLNSNQPQHFGDGTRLSIL.

The CDR3 protein is CASSGTARGQPQHF. The CDR3 nucleotides read TGTGCCAGCAGTGGGACCGCACGGGGACAGCCCCAGCATTTT. The genes are TRBV6-1 and TRBJ1-5; the D is unclear. CDR1 and CDR2 from the germline V gene are MNHNS and SASEGT. Trimming cost V 4 bases and J 7 bases, with 14 bases left between them. This CDR3 comprises 14 residues.

The gene calls are TRBV19 and TRBJ2-1; a possible D gene is TRBD1 (6 bases). Trimming removed 6 bases at V and 0 bases at J, with 18 bases between. Germline V gives CDR1 LNHDA, CDR2 SQIVND (reference sequence). The CDR3 has 17 residues. The CDR3 DNA is TGTGCCAGTAGCAGAGGCTGGACAGACATCTCCTACAATGAGCAGTTCTTC. Translation gives CASSRGWTDISYNEQFF. The variable domain in full, with the rest retrieved from reference TRBV19 and TRBJ2-1, is DGGITQSPKYLFRKEGQNVTLSCEQNLNHDAMYWYRQDPGQGLRLIYYSQIVNDFQKGDIAEGYSVSREKKESFPLTVTSAQKNPTAFYLCASSRGWTDISYNEQFFGPGTRLTVL.

This clone was observed once. The gene calls are TRBV21-1 and TRBJ1-6; the table names TRBD1, a call not compared with the DNA. TRBV21-1 is given as a pseudogene. The CDR3 extends over 16 amino acids. The CDR3 DNA is TGTGCCAGCATCCAAAGGGGGCCCCAGAGGAATTCACCCCTCCACTTT. It codes for CASIQRGPQRNSPLHF.

The chain carries TRBV19 and TRBJ2-7, with 7 bases lining up with TRBD1. V dropped 5 bases and J dropped 1; count of bases not matched to a gene: 20. This CDR3 has 19 amino acids. The germline gives CDR1 LNHDA, CDR2 SQIVND (reference sequence). The CDR3 here is CASSSKPGTERRKSYEQYF. The CDR3 region has the DNA TGTGCCAGTAGTTCCAAGCCCGGGACAGAAAGGAGGAAATCCTACGAGCAGTACTTC.

The gene calls are TRBV2 and TRBJ2-3, with 8 bases matching TRBD2. The J segment lost 3 bases and the V segment lost 6 bases, leaving 5 bases of the junction unmatched. The CDR3 consists of 14 residues. Per the germline V gene, CDR1 is SNHLY and CDR2 is FYNNEI. For the CDR3, the DNA is TGTGCCAGCAGCTCCGGGGGGGGAACAGATACGCAGTATTTT. Its translation is CASSSGGGTDTQYF.

This sequence joins TRBV4-1 and TRBJ1-5; 10 bases match TRBD1. The V gene's germline CDR1 is MGHRA and CDR2 YSYEKL. Unmatched junction bases numbered 6, after V lost 2 bases and J lost 2 bases. CDR3 length equals 17 residues. DNA of the CDR3: TGCGCCAGCAGCCAACCCACCGGGACAGGGGGCAATCAGCCCCAGCATTTT. Amino acids: CASSQPTGTGGNQPQHF.

The genes are TRBV11-2 and TRBJ2-2; 7 bases map to TRBD1. Trimming took 5 bases from V and 4 from J; bases not matched to a gene: 7. The CDR3 covers 15 residues. Germline V gives CDR1 SGHAT, CDR2 FQNNGV. CDR3 amino acids: CASSQGQFSTGELFF. DNA of the CDR3: TGTGCCAGCAGCCAGGGACAGTTTAGCACCGGGGAGCTGTTTTTT.

V gene TRBV11-3 combines with J gene TRBJ2-3; possibly TRBD2 for D (6 bases). Trimming removed 4 bases at V and 0 bases at J, with 17 bases between. This CDR3 contains 17 residues. The germline V gene encodes CDR1 SGHNT and CDR2 YENEEA. The CDR3 DNA reads TGTGCCAGCAGCTCGACCGTTGGAGGGGTTAGCACAGATACGCAGTATTTT. Amino acid sequence: CASSSTVGGVSTDTQYF. The full variable domain, in which reference TRBV11-3 and TRBJ2-3 provide the parts outside the CDR3, is EAGVVQSPRYKIIEKKQPVAFWCNPISGHNTLYWYLQNLGQGPELLIRYENEEAVDDSQLPKDRFSAERLKGVDSTLKIQPAELGDSAVYLCASSSTVGGVSTDTQYFGPGTRLTVL.

V usage is TRBV28 and J usage is TRBJ2-7, with D perhaps TRBD2 (6 bases). The CDR3 has 14 amino acids. Trimming left V 5 bases short and J 0 bases short, with 11 bases between. CDR1 MDHEN and CDR2 SYDVKM come from the germline V gene. CDR3 nucleotide sequence: TGTGCCAGCAGTCAGGAGGGTATCTCCTACGAGCAGTACTTC. It yields the protein CASSQEGISYEQYF.

The chain couples TRBV29-1 to TRBJ1-2; D possibly corresponds to TRBD1 (6 bases). The CDR3 has 12 amino acids. Germline lookup yields CDR1 SQVTM and CDR2 ANQGSEA. V lost 7 bases and J 5 bases, leaving 14 bases between the germline ends. CDR3 nucleotides: TGCAGCGCCGACCGACAGGAGTATGGCTACACCTTC. As protein: CSADRQEYGYTF.

The sample holds one count of this clone. This CDR3 reads CATTGLAGGGEQFF. Written as DNA, the CDR3 is TGTGCCACTACGGGACTAGCGGGAGGTGGTGAGCAGTTCTTC. The chain joins TRBV7-9 to TRBJ2-1, with 15 nucleotides matching TRBD2. CDR3 length: 14 residues. With 10 bases clipped from V and 9 bases from J, the junction kept 7 bases outside the gene matches. CDR1 is SEHNR and CDR2 is FQNEAQ in the germline V gene (reference sequence).

This rearrangement joins TRBV5-1 to TRBJ2-5; 8 nucleotides line up with TRBD2. J gave up 13 bases and V 1 base, and 21 bases lay outside the gene matches. The CDR3 has 17 amino acids. Germline V gene lookup returns CDR1 SGHRS and CDR2 YFSETQ. The CDR3 coding sequence is TGCGCCAGCAGCTTGAAACGCGGGGAGGGACTAGATACGATCTGGTACTTC. It translates to CASSLKRGEGLDTIWYF.

The chain links TRBV28 to TRBJ1-1; possibly TRBD1 for D (6 bases). Germline assignment: CDR1 MDHEN and CDR2 SYDVKM. The CDR3 has 11 amino acids. The V end lost 10 bases, the J end lost 9 bases, and 15 bases lay between the germline ends. The CDR3 nucleotides are TGTGCCACCGGACAGAACATTAAAGCTTTCTTT. The encoded protein is CATGQNIKAFF.